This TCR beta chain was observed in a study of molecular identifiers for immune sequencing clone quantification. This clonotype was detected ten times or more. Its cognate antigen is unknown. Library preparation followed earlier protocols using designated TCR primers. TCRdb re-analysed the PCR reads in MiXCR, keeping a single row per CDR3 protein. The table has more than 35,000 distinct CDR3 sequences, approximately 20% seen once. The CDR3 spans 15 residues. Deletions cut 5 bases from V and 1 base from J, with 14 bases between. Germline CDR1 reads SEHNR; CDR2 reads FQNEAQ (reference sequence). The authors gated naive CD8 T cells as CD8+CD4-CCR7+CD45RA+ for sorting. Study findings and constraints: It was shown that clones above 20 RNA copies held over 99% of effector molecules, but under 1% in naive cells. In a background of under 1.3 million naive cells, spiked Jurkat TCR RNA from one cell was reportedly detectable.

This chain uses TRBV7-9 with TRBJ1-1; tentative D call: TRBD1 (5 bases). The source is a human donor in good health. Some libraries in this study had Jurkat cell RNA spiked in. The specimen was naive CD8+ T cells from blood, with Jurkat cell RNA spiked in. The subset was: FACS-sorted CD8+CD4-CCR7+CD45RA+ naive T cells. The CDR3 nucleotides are TGTGCCAGCAGCCCGAGTAGACAGACGAACACTGAAGCTTTCTTT. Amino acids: CASSPSRQTNTEAFF.